This T cell receptor (beta chain) was observed in a study of T cell repertoires in cytomegalovirus infection. Trimming shortened V by 6 bases and J by 2 bases, and 14 bases separated the two germline ends. CDR1 and CDR2 (germline): SGHTA, FQGNSA. The CDR3 totals 14 residues. Each CDR3 protein gets one entry after TCRdb re-called the reads with MiXCR. The sample shows around 58,000 distinct CDR3 sequences, over 20% of them seen only once. This clonotype was seen only a few times. The antigen remains unidentified. General study points: HLA-C-restricted TCR beta clonotypes specific for CMV led the ex vivo response. The cumulative frequency of public TCR beta families distinguished individuals who carried CMV together with the relevant HLA.

The material sequenced was CD8+ T cells from cultured PBMCs, taken from culture after CMV antigen stimulation. The gene calls are TRBV7-2 and TRBJ2-7; the D gene is possibly TRBD1 (5 bases). The origin of this receptor is a human donor in good health (CMV status not recorded). Some clones in this sample may be carry-over from other donors' samples. The CDR3 DNA reads TGTGCCAGCAGTTCAGGGATATTAGCCTACGAGCAGTACTTC. It codes for CASSSGILAYEQYF.